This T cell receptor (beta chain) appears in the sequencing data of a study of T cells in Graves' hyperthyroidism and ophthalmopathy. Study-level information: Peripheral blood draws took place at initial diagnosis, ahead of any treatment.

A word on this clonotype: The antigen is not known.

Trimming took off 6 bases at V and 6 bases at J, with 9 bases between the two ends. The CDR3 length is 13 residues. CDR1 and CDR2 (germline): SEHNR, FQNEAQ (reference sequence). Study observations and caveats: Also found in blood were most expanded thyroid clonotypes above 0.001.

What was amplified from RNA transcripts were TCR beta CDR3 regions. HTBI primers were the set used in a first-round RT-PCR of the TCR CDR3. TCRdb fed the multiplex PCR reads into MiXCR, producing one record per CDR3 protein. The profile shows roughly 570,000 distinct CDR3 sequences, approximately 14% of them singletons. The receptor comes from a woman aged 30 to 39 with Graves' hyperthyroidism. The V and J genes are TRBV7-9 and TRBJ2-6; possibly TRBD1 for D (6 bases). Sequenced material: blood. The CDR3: CASSHRVANVLTF. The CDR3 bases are TGTGCCAGCAGTCACAGGGTGGCCAACGTCCTGACTTTC.